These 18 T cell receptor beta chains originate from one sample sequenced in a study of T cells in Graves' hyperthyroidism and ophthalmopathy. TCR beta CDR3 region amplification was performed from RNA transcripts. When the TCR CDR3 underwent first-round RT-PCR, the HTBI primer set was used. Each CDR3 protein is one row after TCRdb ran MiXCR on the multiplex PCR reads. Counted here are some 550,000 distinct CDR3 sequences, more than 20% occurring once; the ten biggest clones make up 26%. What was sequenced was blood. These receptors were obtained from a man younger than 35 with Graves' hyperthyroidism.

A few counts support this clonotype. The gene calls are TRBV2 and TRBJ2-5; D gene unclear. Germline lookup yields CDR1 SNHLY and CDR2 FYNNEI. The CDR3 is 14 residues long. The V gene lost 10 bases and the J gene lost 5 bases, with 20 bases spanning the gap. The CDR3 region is CATSSSGRRETQYF. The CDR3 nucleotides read TGTGCCACCTCTTCCTCCGGGCGAAGGGAGACCCAGTACTTC.

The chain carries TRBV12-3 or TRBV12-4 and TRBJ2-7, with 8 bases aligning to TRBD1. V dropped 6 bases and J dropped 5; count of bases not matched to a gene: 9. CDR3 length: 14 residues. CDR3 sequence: CASSPDRDRDEQYF. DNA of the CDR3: TGTGCCAGCAGCCCGGACAGGGACCGCGACGAGCAGTACTTC.

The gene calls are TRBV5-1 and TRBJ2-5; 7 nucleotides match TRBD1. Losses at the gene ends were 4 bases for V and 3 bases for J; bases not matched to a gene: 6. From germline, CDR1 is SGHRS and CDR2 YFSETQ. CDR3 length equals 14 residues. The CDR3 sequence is CASSAGDREETQYF. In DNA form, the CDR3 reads TGCGCCAGCAGCGCCGGAGACAGGGAAGAGACCCAGTACTTC.

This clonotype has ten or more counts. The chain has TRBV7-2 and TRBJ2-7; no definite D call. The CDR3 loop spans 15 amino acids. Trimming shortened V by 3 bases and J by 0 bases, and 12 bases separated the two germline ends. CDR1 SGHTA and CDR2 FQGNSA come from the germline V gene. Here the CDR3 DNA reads TGTGCCAGCAGCTTCTCCCGACTGACCTCCTACGAGCAGTACTTC. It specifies CASSFSRLTSYEQYF.

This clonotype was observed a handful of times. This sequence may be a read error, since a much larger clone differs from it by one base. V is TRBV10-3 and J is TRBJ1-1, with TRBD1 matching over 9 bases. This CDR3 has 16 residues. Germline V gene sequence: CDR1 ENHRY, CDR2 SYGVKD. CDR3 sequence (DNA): TGTGGCAAGCCACGGGACAGGGTTCGCCACTGGGTTGAAGCTTTCTTT. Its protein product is CGKPRDRVRHWVEAFF.

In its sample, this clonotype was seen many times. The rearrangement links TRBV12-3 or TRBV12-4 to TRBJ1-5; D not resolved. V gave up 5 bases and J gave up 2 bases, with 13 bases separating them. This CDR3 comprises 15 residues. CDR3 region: CASSNLDGGNQPQHF. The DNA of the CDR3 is TGTGCCAGCAGTAACTTGGATGGGGGCAATCAGCCCCAGCATTTT.

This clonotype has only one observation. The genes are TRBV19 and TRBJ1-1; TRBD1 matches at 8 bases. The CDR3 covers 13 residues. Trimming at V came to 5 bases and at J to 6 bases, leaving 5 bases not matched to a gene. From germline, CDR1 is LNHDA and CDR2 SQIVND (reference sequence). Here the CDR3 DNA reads TGTGCCAGTAGTCCAGGGGGCGCTTCTGAAGCTTTCTTT. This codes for CASSPGGASEAFF.

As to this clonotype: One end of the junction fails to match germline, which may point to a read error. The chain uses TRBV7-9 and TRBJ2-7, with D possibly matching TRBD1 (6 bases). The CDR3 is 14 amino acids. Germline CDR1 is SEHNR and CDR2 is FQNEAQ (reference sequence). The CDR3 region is CASSMTGVTYEQCF. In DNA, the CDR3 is TGTGCCAGCAGTATGACAGGTGTTACCTACGAGCAGTGCTTC.

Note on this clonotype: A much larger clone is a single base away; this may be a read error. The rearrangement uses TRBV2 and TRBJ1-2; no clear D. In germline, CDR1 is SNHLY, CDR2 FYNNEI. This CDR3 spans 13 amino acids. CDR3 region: CDSSDGYNYGYTF. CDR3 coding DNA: TGTGACAGCAGTGACGGTTATAACTATGGCTACACCTTC.

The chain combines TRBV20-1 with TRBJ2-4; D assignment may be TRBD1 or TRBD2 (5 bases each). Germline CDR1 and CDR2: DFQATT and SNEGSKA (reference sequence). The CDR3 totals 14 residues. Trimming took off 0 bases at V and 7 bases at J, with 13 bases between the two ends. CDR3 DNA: TGCAGTGCTAGAGATGGCAGGGAGTGGAACATTCAGTACTTC. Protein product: CSARDGREWNIQYF.

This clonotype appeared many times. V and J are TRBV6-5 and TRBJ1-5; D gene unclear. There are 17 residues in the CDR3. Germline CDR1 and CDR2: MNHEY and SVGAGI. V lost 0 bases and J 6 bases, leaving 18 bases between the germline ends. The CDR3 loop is CASSYSARGGSSQPQHF. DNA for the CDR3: TGTGCCAGCAGTTACTCAGCGCGGGGAGGGTCAAGTCAGCCCCAGCATTTT.

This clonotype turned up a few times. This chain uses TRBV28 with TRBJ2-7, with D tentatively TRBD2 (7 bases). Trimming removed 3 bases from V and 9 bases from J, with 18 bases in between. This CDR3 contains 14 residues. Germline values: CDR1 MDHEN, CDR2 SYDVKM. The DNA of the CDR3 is TGTGCCAGCAGTTTGGCAGGGGAGGGTCTAGGGCAGTACTTC. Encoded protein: CASSLAGEGLGQYF.

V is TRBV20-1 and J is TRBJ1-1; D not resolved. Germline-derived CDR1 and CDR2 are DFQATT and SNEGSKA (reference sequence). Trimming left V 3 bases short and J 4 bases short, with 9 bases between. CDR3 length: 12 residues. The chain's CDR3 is CSARFSATEAFF. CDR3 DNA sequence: TGCAGTGCTAGGTTCTCGGCCACTGAAGCTTTCTTT.

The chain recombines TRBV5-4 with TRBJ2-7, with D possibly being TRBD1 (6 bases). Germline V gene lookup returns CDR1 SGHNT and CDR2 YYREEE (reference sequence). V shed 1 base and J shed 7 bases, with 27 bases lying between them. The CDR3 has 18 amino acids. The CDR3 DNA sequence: TGTGCCAGCAGCTTGAACGGACAGTCTCTAGGGCCTTTGGGTGAGCAGTACTTC. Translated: CASSLNGQSLGPLGEQYF.

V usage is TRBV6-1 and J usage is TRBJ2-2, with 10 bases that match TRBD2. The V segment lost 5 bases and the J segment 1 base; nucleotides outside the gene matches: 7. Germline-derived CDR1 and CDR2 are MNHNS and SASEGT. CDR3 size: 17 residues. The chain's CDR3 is CASSLKAGGMNTGELFF. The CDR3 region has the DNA TGTGCCAGCAGTCTGAAAGCGGGGGGGATGAACACCGGGGAGCTGTTTTTT.

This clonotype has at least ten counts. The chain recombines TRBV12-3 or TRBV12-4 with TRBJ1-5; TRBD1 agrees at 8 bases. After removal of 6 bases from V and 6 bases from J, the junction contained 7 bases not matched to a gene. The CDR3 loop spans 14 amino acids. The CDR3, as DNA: TGTGCCAGCAGCCCCGCAGGGGGCGGTCAGCCCCAGCATTTT. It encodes CASSPAGGGQPQHF.

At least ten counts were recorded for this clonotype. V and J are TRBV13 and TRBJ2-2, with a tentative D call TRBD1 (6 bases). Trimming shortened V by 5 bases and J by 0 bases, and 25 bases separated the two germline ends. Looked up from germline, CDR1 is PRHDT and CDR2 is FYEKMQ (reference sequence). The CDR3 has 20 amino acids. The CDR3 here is CASSPFLVTVAGANTGELFF. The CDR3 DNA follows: TGTGCCAGCAGCCCATTTCTTGTGACGGTGGCAGGGGCGAACACCGGGGAGCTGTTTTTT.

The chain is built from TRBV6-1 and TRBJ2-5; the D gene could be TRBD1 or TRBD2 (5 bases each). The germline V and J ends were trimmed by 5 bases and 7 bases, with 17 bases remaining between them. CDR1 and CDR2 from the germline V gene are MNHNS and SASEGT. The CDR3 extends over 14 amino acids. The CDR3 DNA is TGTGCCAGCAGTCCCCCGGGATCTAGGGGGACCCAGTACTTC. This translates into CASSPPGSRGTQYF.